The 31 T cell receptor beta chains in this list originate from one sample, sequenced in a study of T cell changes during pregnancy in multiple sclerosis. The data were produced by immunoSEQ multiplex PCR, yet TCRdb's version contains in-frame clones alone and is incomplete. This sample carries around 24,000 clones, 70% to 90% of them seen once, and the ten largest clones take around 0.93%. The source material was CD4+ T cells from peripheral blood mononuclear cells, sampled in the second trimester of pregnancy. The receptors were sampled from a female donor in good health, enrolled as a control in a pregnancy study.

The CDR3 DNA sequence: TGTGCCAGCAGCTTGAGGACAGGGAGTATCAATCAGCCCCAGCATTTT. Its translation is CASSLRTGSINQPQHF. The chain combines TRBV11-2 with TRBJ1-5, with 8 bases that match TRBD1. Germline CDR1 is SGHAT and CDR2 is FQNNGV. This CDR3 has 16 residues. Trimming cost V 3 bases and J 3 bases; bases outside gene matches: 7. Combining the CDR3 with reference TRBV11-2 and TRBJ1-5 gives the whole variable domain EAGVAQSPRYKIIEKRQSVAFWCNPISGHATLYWYQQILGQGPKLLIQFQNNGVVDDSQLPKDRFSAERLKGVDSTLKIQPAKLEDSAVYLCASSLRTGSINQPQHFGDGTRLSIL.

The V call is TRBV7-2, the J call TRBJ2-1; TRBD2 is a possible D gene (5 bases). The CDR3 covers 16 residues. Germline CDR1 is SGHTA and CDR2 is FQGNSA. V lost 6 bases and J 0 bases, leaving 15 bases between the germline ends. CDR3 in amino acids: CASSIAFASSYNEQFF. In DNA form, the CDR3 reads TGTGCCAGCAGTATAGCGTTTGCGAGCTCCTACAATGAGCAGTTCTTC.

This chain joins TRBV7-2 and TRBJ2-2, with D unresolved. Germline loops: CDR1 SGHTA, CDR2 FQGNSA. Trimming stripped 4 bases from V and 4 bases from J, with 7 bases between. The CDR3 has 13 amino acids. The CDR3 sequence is CASSSISTGELFF. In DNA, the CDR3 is TGTGCCAGCAGCTCCATCAGCACCGGGGAGCTGTTTTTT.

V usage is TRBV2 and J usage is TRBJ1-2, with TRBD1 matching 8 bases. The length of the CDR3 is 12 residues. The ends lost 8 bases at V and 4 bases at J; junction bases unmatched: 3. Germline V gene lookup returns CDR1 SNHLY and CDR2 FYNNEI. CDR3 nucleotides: TGTGCCAGCGGGACAGGTTTCTATGGCTACACCTTC. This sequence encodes CASGTGFYGYTF.

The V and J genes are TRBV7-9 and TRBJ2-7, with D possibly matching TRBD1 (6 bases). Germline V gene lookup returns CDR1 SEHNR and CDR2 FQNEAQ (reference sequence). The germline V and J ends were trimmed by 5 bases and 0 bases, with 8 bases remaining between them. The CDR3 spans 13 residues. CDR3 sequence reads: CASSRQVSYEQYF. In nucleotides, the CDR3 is TGTGCCAGCAGCCGACAGGTCTCCTACGAGCAGTACTTC.

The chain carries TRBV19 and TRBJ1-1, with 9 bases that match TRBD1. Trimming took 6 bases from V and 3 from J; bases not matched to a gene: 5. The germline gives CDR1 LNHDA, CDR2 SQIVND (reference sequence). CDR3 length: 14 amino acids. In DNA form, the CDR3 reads TGTGCCAGTAGAAAGGACAGGGGAGACACTGAAGCTTTCTTT. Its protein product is CASRKDRGDTEAFF.

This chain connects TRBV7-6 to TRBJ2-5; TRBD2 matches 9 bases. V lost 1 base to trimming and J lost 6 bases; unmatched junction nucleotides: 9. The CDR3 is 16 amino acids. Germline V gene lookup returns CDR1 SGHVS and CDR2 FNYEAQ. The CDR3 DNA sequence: TGTGCCAGCAGCTTAGATCCGCCTAGCGGGGTAAAGACCCAGTACTTC. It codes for CASSLDPPSGVKTQYF.

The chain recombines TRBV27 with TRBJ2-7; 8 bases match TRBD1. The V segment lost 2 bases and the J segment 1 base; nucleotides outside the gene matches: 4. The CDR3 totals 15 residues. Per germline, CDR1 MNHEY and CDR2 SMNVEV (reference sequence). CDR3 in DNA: TGTGCCAGCAGTTTACTCGGACAGGGTTCCTACGAGCAGTACTTC. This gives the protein CASSLLGQGSYEQYF.

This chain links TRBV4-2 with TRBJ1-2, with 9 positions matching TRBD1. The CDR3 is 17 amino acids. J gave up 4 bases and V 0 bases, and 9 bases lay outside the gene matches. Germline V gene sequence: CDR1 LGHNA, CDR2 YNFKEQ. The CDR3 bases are TGTGCCAGCAGCCAAGATTTCGGGACAGGGATCTCCTATGGCTACACCTTC. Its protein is CASSQDFGTGISYGYTF.

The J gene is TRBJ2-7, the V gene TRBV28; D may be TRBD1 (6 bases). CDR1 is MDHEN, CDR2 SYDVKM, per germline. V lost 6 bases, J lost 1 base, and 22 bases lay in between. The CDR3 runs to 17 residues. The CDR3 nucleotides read TGTGCCAGCAGCCCCAACTTCTGGGGGCGTACGTCCTACGAGCAGTACTTC. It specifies CASSPNFWGRTSYEQYF. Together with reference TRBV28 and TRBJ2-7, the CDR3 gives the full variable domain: DVKVTQSSRYLVKRTGEKVFLECVQDMDHENMFWYRQDPGLGLRLIYFSYDVKMKEKGDIPEGYSVSREKKERFSLILESASTNQTSMYLCASSPNFWGRTSYEQYFGPGTRLTVT.

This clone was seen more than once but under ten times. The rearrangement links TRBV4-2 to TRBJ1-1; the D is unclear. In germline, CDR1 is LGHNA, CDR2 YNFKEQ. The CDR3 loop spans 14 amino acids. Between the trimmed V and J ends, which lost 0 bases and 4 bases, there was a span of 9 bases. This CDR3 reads CASSQELRGTEAFF. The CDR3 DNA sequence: TGTGCCAGCAGCCAAGAACTCCGTGGCACTGAAGCTTTCTTT.

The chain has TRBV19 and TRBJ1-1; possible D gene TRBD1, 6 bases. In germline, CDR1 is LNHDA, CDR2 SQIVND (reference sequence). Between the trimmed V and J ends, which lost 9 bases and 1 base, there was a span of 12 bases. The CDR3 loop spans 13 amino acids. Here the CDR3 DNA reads TGTGCCAGCAGGGGTCAGGGGAACACTGAAGCTTTCTTT. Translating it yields CASRGQGNTEAFF. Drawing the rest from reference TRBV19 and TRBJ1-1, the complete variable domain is DGGITQSPKYLFRKEGQNVTLSCEQNLNHDAMYWYRQDPGQGLRLIYYSQIVNDFQKGDIAEGYSVSREKKESFPLTVTSAQKNPTAFYLCASRGQGNTEAFFGQGTRLTVV.

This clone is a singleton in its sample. The CDR3 DNA reads TGTGCCAGCAGCCTTATCACTAGCGTCCAAGAGACCCAGTACTTC. The encoded protein is CASSLITSVQETQYF. The rearrangement joins TRBV5-6 to TRBJ2-5, with 7 positions matching TRBD2. This CDR3 region has 15 residues. Germline V lookup: CDR1 SGHDT, CDR2 YYEEEE. Germline trimming cut 4 bases from V and 1 base from J; bases unmatched to any gene: 7.

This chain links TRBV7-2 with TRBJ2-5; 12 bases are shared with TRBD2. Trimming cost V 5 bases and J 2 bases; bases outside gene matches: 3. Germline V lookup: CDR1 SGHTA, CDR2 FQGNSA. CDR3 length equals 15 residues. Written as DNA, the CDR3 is TGTGCCAGCAGCCCCGGACTAGCGGGGCAAGAGACCCAGTACTTC. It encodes CASSPGLAGQETQYF.

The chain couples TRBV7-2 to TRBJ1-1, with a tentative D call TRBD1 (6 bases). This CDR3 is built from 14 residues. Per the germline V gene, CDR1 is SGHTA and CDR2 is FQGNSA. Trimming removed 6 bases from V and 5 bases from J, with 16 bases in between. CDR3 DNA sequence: TGTGCCAGCAGACAAGAAACAGGGAAAACTGAAGCTTTCTTT. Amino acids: CASRQETGKTEAFF.

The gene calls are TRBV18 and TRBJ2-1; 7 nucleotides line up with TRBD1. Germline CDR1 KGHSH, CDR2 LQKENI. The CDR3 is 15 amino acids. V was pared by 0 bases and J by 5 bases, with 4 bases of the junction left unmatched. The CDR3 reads CASSPPNRGHNEQFF. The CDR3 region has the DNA TGTGCCAGCTCACCACCCAACAGGGGTCACAATGAGCAGTTCTTC.

CDR3 in amino acids: CASSLVQGTEAFF. CDR3 nucleotide sequence: TGTGCCAGCAGCTTAGTGCAGGGTACTGAAGCTTTCTTT. V gene TRBV7-2 combines with J gene TRBJ1-1; perhaps TRBD1 as D (5 bases). This CDR3 has 13 amino acids. From germline, CDR1 is SGHTA and CDR2 FQGNSA. V lost 1 base and J lost 5, with 8 bases in between.

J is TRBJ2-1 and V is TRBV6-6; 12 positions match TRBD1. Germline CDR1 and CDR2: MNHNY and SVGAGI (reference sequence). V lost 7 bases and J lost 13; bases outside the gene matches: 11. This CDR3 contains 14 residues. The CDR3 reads CASNRDRGQGGQFF. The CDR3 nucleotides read TGTGCCAGCAACCGGGACAGGGGGCAAGGGGGCCAGTTCTTC.

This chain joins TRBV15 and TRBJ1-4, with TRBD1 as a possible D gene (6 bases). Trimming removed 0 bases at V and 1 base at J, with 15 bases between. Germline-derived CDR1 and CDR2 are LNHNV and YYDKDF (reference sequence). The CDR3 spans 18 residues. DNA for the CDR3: TGTGCCACCAGCAGAGATTTGGGACATAGGGGAACTAATGAAAAACTGTTTTTT. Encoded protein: CATSRDLGHRGTNEKLFF.

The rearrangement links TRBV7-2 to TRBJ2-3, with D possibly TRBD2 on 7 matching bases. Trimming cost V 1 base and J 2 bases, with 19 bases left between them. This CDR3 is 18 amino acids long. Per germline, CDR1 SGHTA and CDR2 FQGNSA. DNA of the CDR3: TGTGCCAGCAGCTTAGAAGTCGGCGGGGGCTCAATCACAGATACGCAGTATTTT. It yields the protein CASSLEVGGGSITDTQYF. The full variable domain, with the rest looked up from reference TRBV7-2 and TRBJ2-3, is GAGVSQSPSNKVTEKGKDVELRCDPISGHTALYWYRQSLGQGLEFLIYFQGNSAPDKSGLPSDRFSAERTGGSVSTLTIQRTQQEDSAVYLCASSLEVGGGSITDTQYFGPGTRLTVL.

The CDR3 loop reads CASSSSYIETQYF. CDR3 nucleotides: TGTGCCAGCAGCTCATCTTACATAGAGACCCAGTACTTC. The chain employs TRBV7-6 and TRBJ2-5; D call uncertain. CDR1 and CDR2 (germline): SGHVS, FNYEAQ. This CDR3 region has 13 residues. V lost 4 bases and J lost 4, with 10 bases in between.

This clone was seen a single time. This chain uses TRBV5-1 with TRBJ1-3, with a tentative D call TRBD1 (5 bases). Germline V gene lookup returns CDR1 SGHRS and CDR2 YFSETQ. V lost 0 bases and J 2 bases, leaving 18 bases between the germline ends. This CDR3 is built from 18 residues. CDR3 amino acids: CASSLVGGSSRAGNTIYF. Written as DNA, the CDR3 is TGCGCCAGCAGCTTGGTGGGGGGGTCCTCTCGGGCTGGAAACACCATATATTTT.

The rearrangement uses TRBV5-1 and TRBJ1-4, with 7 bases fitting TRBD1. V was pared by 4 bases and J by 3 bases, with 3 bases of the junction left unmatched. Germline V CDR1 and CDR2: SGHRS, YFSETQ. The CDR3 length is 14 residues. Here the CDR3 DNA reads TGCGCCAGCAGCCACGGACAGGCTAATGAAAAACTGTTTTTT. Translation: CASSHGQANEKLFF.

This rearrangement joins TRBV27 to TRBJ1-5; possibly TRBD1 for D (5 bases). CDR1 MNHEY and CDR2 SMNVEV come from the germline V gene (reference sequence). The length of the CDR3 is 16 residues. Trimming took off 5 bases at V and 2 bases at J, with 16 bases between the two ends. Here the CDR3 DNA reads TGTGCCAGCAGTCCCCGAATTGGGGGGGGCAATCAGCCCCAGCATTTT. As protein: CASSPRIGGGNQPQHF.

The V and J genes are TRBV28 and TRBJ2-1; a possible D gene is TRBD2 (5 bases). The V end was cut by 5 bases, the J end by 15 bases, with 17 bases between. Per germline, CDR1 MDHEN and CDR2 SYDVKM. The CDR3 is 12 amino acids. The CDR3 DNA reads TGTGCCAGCAGTCCCCTCAGAGGGAAGTTGTTCTTC. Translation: CASSPLRGKLFF.

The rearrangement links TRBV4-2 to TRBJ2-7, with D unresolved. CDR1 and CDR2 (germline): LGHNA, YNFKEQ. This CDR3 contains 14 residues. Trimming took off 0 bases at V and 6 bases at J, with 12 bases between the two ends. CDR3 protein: CASSQDLPSLEQYF. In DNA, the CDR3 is TGTGCCAGCAGCCAAGATTTACCTTCACTCGAGCAGTACTTC.

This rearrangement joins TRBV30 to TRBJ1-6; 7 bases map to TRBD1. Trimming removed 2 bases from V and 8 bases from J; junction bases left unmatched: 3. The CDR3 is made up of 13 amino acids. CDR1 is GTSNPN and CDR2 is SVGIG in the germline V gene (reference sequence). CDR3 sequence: CAWSQQGDSPLHF. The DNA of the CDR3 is TGTGCCTGGAGTCAGCAGGGGGATTCACCCCTCCACTTT.

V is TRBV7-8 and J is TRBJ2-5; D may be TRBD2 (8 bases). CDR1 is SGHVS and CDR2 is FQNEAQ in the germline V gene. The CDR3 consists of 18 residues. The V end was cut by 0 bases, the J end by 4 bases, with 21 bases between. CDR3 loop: CASSLAEGGGGRGETQYF. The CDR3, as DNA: TGTGCCAGCAGCTTAGCGGAAGGGGGCGGGGGGCGAGGAGAGACCCAGTACTTC. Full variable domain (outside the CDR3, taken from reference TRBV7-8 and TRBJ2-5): GAGVSQSPRYKVAKRGQDVALRCDPISGHVSLFWYQQALGQGPEFLTYFQNEAQLDKSGLPSDRFFAERPEGSVSTLKIQRTQQEDSAVYLCASSLAEGGGGRGETQYFGPGTRLLVL.

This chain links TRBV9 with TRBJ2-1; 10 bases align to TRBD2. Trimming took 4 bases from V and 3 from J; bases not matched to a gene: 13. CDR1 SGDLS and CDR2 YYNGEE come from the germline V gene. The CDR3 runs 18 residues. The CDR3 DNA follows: TGTGCCAGCAGCCCCAGGACTAGCGGAACAACCTTCTACAATGAGCAGTTCTTC. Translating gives CASSPRTSGTTFYNEQFF.

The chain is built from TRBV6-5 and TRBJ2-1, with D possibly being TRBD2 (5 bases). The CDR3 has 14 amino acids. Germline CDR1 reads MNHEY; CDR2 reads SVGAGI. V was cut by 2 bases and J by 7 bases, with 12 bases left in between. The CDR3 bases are TGTGCCAGCAGTTACAAGCTAGCCGATAATGAGCAGTTCTTC. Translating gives CASSYKLADNEQFF.

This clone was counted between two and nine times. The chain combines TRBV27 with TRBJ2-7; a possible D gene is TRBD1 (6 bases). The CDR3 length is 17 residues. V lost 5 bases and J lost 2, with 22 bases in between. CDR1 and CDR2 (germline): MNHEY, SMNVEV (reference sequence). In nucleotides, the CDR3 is TGTGCCAGCAGTCCCGCCCGCGACAGGCCGCTAACCTACGAGCAGTACTTC. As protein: CASSPARDRPLTYEQYF.